The source of this TCR beta chain is a study of blood T cell repertoires in COVID-19. Study summary: Samples of COVID-19 (acute and convalescent) were obtained from the United States, Italy and Spain. T cells, B-cell-depleted T cells, or PBMCs supplied cDNA or gDNA.

The CDR3 sequence is 14 residues long. The germline gives CDR1 LNHDA, CDR2 SQIVND (reference sequence). V was shortened by 5 bases and J by 4 bases, with 11 bases between the two germline ends. As processed by the authors: Scientists estimated how many nucleated cells there were by amplifying reference gene primers. Profiled with immunoSEQ multiplex PCR; TCRdb holds only in-frame clones, not every one. The V and J calls and clone size come from that table; D and trimming were worked out from the DNA. In the table there are a few hundred thousand clones, about 83% of which are singletons. The sample consisted of peripheral blood. This receptor was obtained from a man aged 25-45 years who had recovered from COVID-19. The chain has TRBV19 and TRBJ1-4; D may be TRBD1 (6 bases). CDR3 loop: CASSSRTVNEKLFF. The CDR3 bases are TGTGCCAGTAGTTCGAGGACAGTTAATGAAAAACTGTTTTTT.